This T cell receptor beta chain was identified in a study of cytomegalovirus exposure and HLA in healthy donors. PCR employed 60 Vbeta and 13 Jbeta primers. The data were produced by immunoSEQ multiplex PCR, yet TCRdb's version contains in-frame clones alone and is incomplete. The sample consists of 120,000 or so clones, 70% to 85% of them appearing once. As for this clone: Its antigen is currently unknown.

Study observations and caveats: The authors confirmed in vitro that three CMV-associated chains were specific for CMV antigens. In a later analysis, at a false discovery rate of 0.05, roughly 17,000 TCR beta sequences matched HLA alleles. The authors enumerated under 200 TCR beta chains as linked to cytomegalovirus.

Source material: PBMCs. The receptor's source is a man between 18 and 29 years old in good health and CMV-seronegative.

The CDR3 DNA reads as TGTGCCAGCAGTCGGTCCCTGGACTATGGCTACACCTTC. Protein product: CASSRSLDYGYTF. The chain couples TRBV27 to TRBJ1-2; D not certain. V was cut by 5 bases and J by 3 bases, with 10 bases left in between. The CDR3 extends over 13 amino acids. CDR1 and CDR2 from the germline V gene are MNHEY and SMNVEV (reference sequence).